The clone carrying this T cell receptor beta chain occurred a few times. Its target is unknown. The data belong to a study of T cell repertoires in cytomegalovirus infection. Study-wide context: Public signatures in TCR beta pointed to CMV infection and matching HLA type. Overall study results and limits: HLA-C-restricted CMV clonotypes gave the most frequent clonotype in two of eight donors. There were carriers of CMV plus the relevant HLA, and cumulative public TCR beta family frequency identified them.

One entry per CDR3 protein results from TCRdb running MiXCR on the reads. The sample yields some 270,000 distinct CDR3 sequences, about 18% seen once. This receptor was identified in a human donor in good health (CMV status not recorded). Some clones in this sample may be carry-over from other donors' samples. The sample was CD8+ T cells from PBMCs.

CDR3 DNA sequence: TGCAGCGTTCCTCCCAGCGAGCAAGGCTACACCTTC. Its protein product is CSVPPSEQGYTF. The rearrangement links TRBV29-1 to TRBJ1-2; no reliable D call. V was shortened by 5 bases and J by 8 bases, with 15 bases between the two germline ends. The CDR3 totals 12 residues. The V gene's germline CDR1 is SQVTM and CDR2 ANQGSEA.